A single sample gave rise to the 2 T cell receptor beta chains below, sequenced in a study of OX40 agonist ivuxolimab in advanced cancers. Libraries were built with the immunoSEQ multiplex PCR assay. This immuneACCESS table, as held by TCRdb, lists in-frame sequences with V and J called but not all clones. Of the missing ones, under half trace to an unresolved V gene in checked studies; the others have no known cause. The sample records some 53,000 clones, roughly 92% of which are singletons. About 12% of the sample lies in the top ten. The source was CD4+ or CD8+ T cells sorted from blood, collected in a trial of the OX40 agonist ivuxolimab. The receptors come from an adult with an advanced solid tumor such as melanoma, head and neck, liver or kidney cancer.

This clone was seen more than once but under ten times. The gene calls are TRBV7-9 and TRBJ2-3; D ambiguous. CDR1 SEHNR and CDR2 FQNEAQ come from the germline V gene (reference sequence). Trimming pared 2 bases from V and 0 bases from J, leaving 0 bases between. The CDR3 is 12 residues long. Written as DNA, the CDR3 is TGTGCCAGCAGCTTAAGCACAGATACGCAGTATTTT. Encoded protein: CASSLSTDTQYF.

The J gene is TRBJ1-1, the V gene TRBV29-1, with a tentative D call TRBD1 (5 bases). In germline, CDR1 is SQVTM, CDR2 ANQGSEA. Trimming cost V 6 bases and J 1 base, with 12 bases left between them. This CDR3 is built from 13 residues. As DNA, the CDR3 is TGCAGCGTGGCCGGGACGGAGAACACTGAAGCTTTCTTT. Translated: CSVAGTENTEAFF.